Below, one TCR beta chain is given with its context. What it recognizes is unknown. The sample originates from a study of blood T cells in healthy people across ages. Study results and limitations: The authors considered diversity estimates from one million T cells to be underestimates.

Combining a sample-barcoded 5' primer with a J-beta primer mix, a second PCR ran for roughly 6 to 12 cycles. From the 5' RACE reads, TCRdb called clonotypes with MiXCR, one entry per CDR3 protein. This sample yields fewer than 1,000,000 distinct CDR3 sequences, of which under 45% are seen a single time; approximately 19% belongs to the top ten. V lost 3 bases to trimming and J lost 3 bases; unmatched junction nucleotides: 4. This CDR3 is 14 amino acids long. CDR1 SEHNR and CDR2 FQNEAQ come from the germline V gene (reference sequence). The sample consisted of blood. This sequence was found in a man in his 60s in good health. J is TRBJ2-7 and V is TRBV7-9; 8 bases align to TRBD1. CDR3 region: CASSFRTGYYEQYF. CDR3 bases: TGTGCCAGCAGCTTCAGGACAGGGTACTACGAGCAGTACTTC.